The T cell receptor beta chain described here comes from a study of ipilimumab plus nivolumab after autologous stem cell transplantation. Study at large: Median doses per patient: roughly five ipilimumab, roughly 8 nivolumab. Overall study findings and caveats: Authors suggest TCR repertoire, Treg phenotype and gut microbiota support further study.

Details on this clone: Antigen specificity is unknown.

Starting 14 to 28 days after autologous transplant, ipilimumab 1 mg/kg was given. Some clones are missing from TCRdb's copy, which holds only in-frame ones; the method was immunoSEQ multiplex PCR. The data hold over 80,000 clones, with around 80% observed a single time. Sequences were derived from PBMCs, sampled in a trial of ipilimumab plus nivolumab as post-transplant consolidation. This TCR came from a male donor with diffuse large B-cell lymphoma.

CDR3: CASSDYGTGRNEQFF. CDR3 DNA: TGTGCCAGCAGTGACTATGGGACAGGGCGCAATGAGCAGTTCTTC. This chain connects TRBV25-1 to TRBJ2-1; TRBD1 matches 9 bases. Germline assignment: CDR1 MGHDK and CDR2 SYGVNS. The V and J ends lost 3 bases and 6 bases, in that order; junction bases with no gene match: 6. CDR3 length equals 15 residues.